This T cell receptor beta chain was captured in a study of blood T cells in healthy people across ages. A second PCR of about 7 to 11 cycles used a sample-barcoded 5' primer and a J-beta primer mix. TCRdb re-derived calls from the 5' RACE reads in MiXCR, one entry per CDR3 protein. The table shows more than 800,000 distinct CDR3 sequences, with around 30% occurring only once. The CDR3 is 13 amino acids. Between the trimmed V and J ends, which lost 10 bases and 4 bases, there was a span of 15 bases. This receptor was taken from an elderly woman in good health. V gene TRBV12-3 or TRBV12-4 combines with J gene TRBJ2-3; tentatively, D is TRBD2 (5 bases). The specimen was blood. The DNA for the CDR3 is TGTGCCACCAGACGAGCGAGGGCAGATACGCAGTATTTT. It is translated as CATRRARADTQYF.